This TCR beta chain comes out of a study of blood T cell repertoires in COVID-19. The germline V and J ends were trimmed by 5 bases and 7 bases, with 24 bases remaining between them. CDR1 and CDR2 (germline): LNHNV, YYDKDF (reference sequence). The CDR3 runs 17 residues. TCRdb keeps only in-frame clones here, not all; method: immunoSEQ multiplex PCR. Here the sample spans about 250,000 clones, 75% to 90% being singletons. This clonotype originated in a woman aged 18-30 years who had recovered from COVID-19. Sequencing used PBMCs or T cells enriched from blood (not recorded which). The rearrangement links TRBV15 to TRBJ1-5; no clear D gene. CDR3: CATSGFPLSHSGQPQHF. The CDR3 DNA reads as TGTGCCACCAGCGGATTCCCTTTATCGCACTCGGGGCAGCCCCAGCATTTT.